What follows are 17 T cell receptor beta chains derived from one specimen sequenced in a study of T cells in Graves' hyperthyroidism and ophthalmopathy. The investigators amplified TCR beta CDR3 regions from RNA transcripts. The HTBI set primed first-round TCR CDR3 RT-PCR. One entry per CDR3 protein results from TCRdb running MiXCR on the multiplex PCR reads. The top ten clones hold more than 7.5% of a sample with fewer than 750,000 distinct CDR3 sequences, just over 45% of them seen once. Material for sequencing was peripheral blood or thyroid tissue (not recorded which). These receptors were obtained from a woman aged 18-35 years with Graves' hyperthyroidism.

The rearrangement uses TRBV24-1 and TRBJ2-2; 11 positions agree with TRBD1. Germline-derived CDR1 and CDR2 are KGHDR and SFDVKD. The CDR3 spans 16 residues. The V gene end was trimmed by 2 bases and the J gene end by 4 bases; junction bases not matched to a gene: 2. CDR3 sequence: CATSDSGTGGTGELFF. The CDR3 region has the DNA TGTGCCACCAGTGATTCCGGGACAGGGGGCACCGGGGAGCTGTTTTTT.

The V call is TRBV20-1, the J call TRBJ2-7; the D is unclear. Germline V lookup: CDR1 DFQATT, CDR2 SNEGSKA (reference sequence). The CDR3 spans 14 residues. V shed 2 bases and J shed 4 bases, with 15 bases lying between them. The CDR3: CSARQLGVTYEQYF. The DNA for the CDR3 is TGCAGTGCTAGACAACTTGGGGTGACATACGAGCAGTACTTC.

The table lists this clonotype with many counts. The rearrangement uses TRBV14 and TRBJ1-1; TRBD1 is a possible D gene (5 bases). Germline V gene data show CDR1 as SGHDN and CDR2 as FVKESK. This CDR3 has 18 residues. Trimming took 4 bases from V and 6 from J, leaving 27 bases between them. The CDR3 DNA sequence: TGTGCCAGCAGCCGAGGCCATTGGGGCCCAAATCTAATCGCTGAAGCTTTCTTT. This encodes CASSRGHWGPNLIAEAFF. Full variable domain (missing parts from reference TRBV14 and TRBJ1-1): EAGVTQFPSHSVIEKGQTVTLRCDPISGHDNLYWYRRVMGKEIKFLLHFVKESKQDESGMPNNRFLAERTGGTYSTLKVQPAELEDSGVYFCASSRGHWGPNLIAEAFFGQGTRLTVV.

This clonotype has more than one count but fewer than ten. The rearrangement uses TRBV9 and TRBJ2-7, with 7 bases identical to TRBD2. Germline-derived CDR1 and CDR2 are SGDLS and YYNGEE. The junction had 19 bases not matched to a gene; V was cut back by 4 bases and J by 6 bases. The CDR3 length is 17 residues. CDR3 amino acids: CASSRTYSGTTSLEQYF. CDR3 DNA: TGTGCCAGCAGCCGCACCTACTCCGGGACTACCTCCCTCGAGCAGTACTTC.

CDR3 nucleotide sequence: TGTGCCACCCAAGGACAGGGGGTAGTCGGGGAGCTGTTTTTT. Amino acids: CATQGQGVVGELFF. The genes are TRBV24-1 and TRBJ2-2; 10 positions agree with TRBD1. Germline CDR1 and CDR2: KGHDR and SFDVKD. CDR3 length equals 14 residues. The J segment lost 7 bases and the V segment lost 9 bases, leaving 7 bases of the junction unmatched.

The chain has TRBV29-1 and TRBJ1-2, with 8 bases matching TRBD1. This CDR3 region has 15 residues. J gave up 2 bases and V 8 bases, and 13 bases lay outside the gene matches. Per germline, CDR1 SQVTM and CDR2 ANQGSEA. DNA for the CDR3: TGCAGCTCACCGTTCGTGGGACAGGCCAACTATGGCTACACCTTC. It specifies CSSPFVGQANYGYTF.

The table lists this clonotype with a few counts. With a much larger clone just one base away, this may be a read error. The CDR3 loop reads CASSLGQILAKHHQETQYF. CDR3 nucleotide sequence: TGTGCCAGCAGCTTAGGGCAGATACTAGCGAAGCACCACCAAGAGACCCAGTACTTC. The chain uses TRBV7-9 and TRBJ2-5; 7 nucleotides line up with TRBD2. J was trimmed by 0 bases and V by 1 base; bases with no gene match: 14. The germline V gene encodes CDR1 SEHNR and CDR2 FQNEAQ (reference sequence). The CDR3 has 19 amino acids.

This clonotype has at least ten counts. The genes are TRBV19 and TRBJ2-7, with D perhaps TRBD2 (6 bases). Trimming took off 8 bases at V and 0 bases at J, with 14 bases between the two ends. This CDR3 has 14 residues. Germline CDR1 and CDR2: LNHDA and SQIVND (reference sequence). DNA for the CDR3: TGTGCCAGTGGAGGAGGGACGGACTCCTACGAGCAGTACTTC. Translating it yields CASGGGTDSYEQYF. The full variable domain, its missing parts supplied by reference TRBV19 and TRBJ2-7, is DGGITQSPKYLFRKEGQNVTLSCEQNLNHDAMYWYRQDPGQGLRLIYYSQIVNDFQKGDIAEGYSVSREKKESFPLTVTSAQKNPTAFYLCASGGGTDSYEQYFGPGTRLTVT.

This clonotype has ten or more counts. This chain links TRBV20-1 with TRBJ2-7, with 13 bases aligning to TRBD2. Germline V CDR1 and CDR2: DFQATT, SNEGSKA (reference sequence). Trimming removed 5 bases from V and 1 base from J; junction bases left unmatched: 8. The CDR3 is made up of 16 amino acids. CDR3 bases: TGCAGTGCTCCTCACCGGACTAGCGGGAGTTCCTACGAGCAGTACTTC. Encoded protein: CSAPHRTSGSSYEQYF.

A remark on this clonotype: The junction does not match germline at one end; this may be a read error. The V and J genes are TRBV11-2 and TRBJ1-1; D is possibly TRBD1 (5 bases). The CDR3 is 13 amino acids. The V gene's germline CDR1 is SGHAT and CDR2 FQNNGV. The CDR3, as DNA: TGTGCCAACAGCAGGGAGGGGTGGACTGAAGCTTTCTTT. This translates into CANSREGWTEAFF.

Concerning this clonotype: Just one base apart from a much larger clone, this may be a read error. The gene calls are TRBV6-4 and TRBJ1-2; perhaps TRBD1 as D (5 bases). The germline gives CDR1 MRHNA, CDR2 SNTAGT. The ends were cut back, 6 bases at V and 7 bases at J, with 21 bases in the middle. This CDR3 spans 15 amino acids. The CDR3 region has the DNA TGTGCCAGCAGGACTGGACGGGGGTCAGCCGGTGGCTACACCTTC. Amino acids: CASRTGRGSAGGYTF.

This clonotype showed up just a few times. The rearrangement uses TRBV18 and TRBJ2-2, with D perhaps matching TRBD2 (6 bases). Looked up from germline, CDR1 is KGHSH and CDR2 is LQKENI. The V and J ends lost 3 bases and 5 bases respectively, with 19 bases between them. The CDR3 contains 17 residues. The CDR3 protein is CASSPLPLGGMTGELFF. CDR3 nucleotide sequence: TGTGCCAGCTCACCCCTACCTCTCGGGGGAATGACCGGGGAGCTGTTTTTT.

This clonotype was detected many times. This chain joins TRBV29-1 and TRBJ1-1; D unclear. The CDR3 runs to 13 residues. V was trimmed by 1 base and J by 1 base, leaving 7 bases between them. Per germline, CDR1 SQVTM and CDR2 ANQGSEA. CDR3 loop: CSVEGASNTEAFF. The CDR3 DNA is TGCAGCGTTGAAGGGGCCTCGAACACTGAAGCTTTCTTT.

The chain has TRBV19 and TRBJ1-1; no clear D gene. V lost 3 bases and J lost 0, with 8 bases in between. There are 14 residues in the CDR3. Per germline, CDR1 LNHDA and CDR2 SQIVND (reference sequence). Here the CDR3 DNA reads TGTGCCAGTAGTATCGGACTCATGAACACTGAAGCTTTCTTT. Its translation is CASSIGLMNTEAFF.

This clonotype was observed a handful of times. This sequence joins TRBV6-6 and TRBJ2-7; 8 bases fit TRBD2. The CDR3 consists of 15 residues. The germline V gene encodes CDR1 MNHNY and CDR2 SVGAGI (reference sequence). V lost 5 bases and J lost 3; bases outside the gene matches: 9. The CDR3 nucleotides read TGTGCCAGCAGTGAGAGGACTAGCACCTACTACGAGCAGTACTTC. Its translation: CASSERTSTYYEQYF.

At least ten counts were recorded for this clonotype. This chain uses TRBV29-1 with TRBJ2-6; D is unresolved. V was trimmed by 2 bases and J by 2 bases, leaving 16 bases between them. CDR1 and CDR2 from the germline V gene are SQVTM and ANQGSEA. This CDR3 contains 17 residues. CDR3 DNA: TGCAGCGTTGAAACGCCAGTGGCAAAGACTGGGGCCAACGTCCTGACTTTC. This translates into CSVETPVAKTGANVLTF.

This clonotype was counted at least ten times. V gene TRBV20-1 combines with J gene TRBJ1-1; the D gene is possibly TRBD1 (6 bases). CDR3 length: 13 amino acids. From germline, CDR1 is DFQATT and CDR2 SNEGSKA (reference sequence). The ends were cut back, 1 base at V and 1 base at J, with 7 bases in the middle. The CDR3 bases are TGCAGTGCTAGAGGACAGGAGAACACTGAAGCTTTCTTT. This sequence encodes CSARGQENTEAFF.